This T cell receptor beta chain was recorded in a study of PD-1 blockade in classical Hodgkin lymphoma. This clone was observed once. This CDR3 contains 13 residues. Germline assignment: CDR1 MNHNY and CDR2 SVGAGI (reference sequence). V shed 6 bases, J shed 8 bases, and the junction held 9 bases outside the gene matches. Libraries were prepared by immunoSEQ multiplex PCR; TCRdb keeps only in-frame clonotypes and omits some of them. The sample carries around 58,000 clones, about 88% recorded once. All the patients suffered relapse after autologous stem cell transplantation, and brentuximab vedotin exposure differed.

The receptor comes from a human donor with classical Hodgkin lymphoma. The rearrangement joins TRBV6-6 to TRBJ1-2; 7 nucleotides match TRBD1. Sequences were derived from peripheral blood mononuclear cells (PBMCs), sampled at baseline. This CDR3 reads CASSVTGAGGYTF. The CDR3 DNA follows: TGTGCCAGCAGCGTCACAGGGGCTGGCGGCTACACCTTC.